Sequencing of this T cell receptor (beta chain) was carried out in a study of cytomegalovirus exposure and HLA in healthy donors. Study-wide background: Membership in the Caucasian-associated ancestry cluster was found for about 84% of 350 to 450 genotyped donors.

General study points: Exclusion as indistinguishable affected some V segments, including TRBV6-2 and TRBV6-3.

The CDR3 spans 14 residues. CDR1 is MNHNS and CDR2 is SASEGT in the germline V gene. The ends were cut back, 6 bases at V and 5 bases at J, with 16 bases in the middle. About this clone itself: Its antigen remains unidentified.

Healthy bone marrow donors made up the donors. The primer mix had 60 Vbeta and 13 Jbeta primers. This table comes from immunoSEQ multiplex PCR, and its TCRdb copy is limited to in-frame clones, with some not included. This table has roughly 120,000 clones, about 60% appearing once. The chain recombines TRBV6-1 with TRBJ1-1; possibly TRBD1 for D (5 bases). The sequenced sample consisted of PBMCs. This receptor was obtained from a woman aged 25-40 years in good health and CMV-seronegative. CDR3 in amino acids: CASSPIQGGTEAFF. For the CDR3, the DNA is TGTGCCAGCAGCCCTATTCAGGGTGGGACTGAAGCTTTCTTT.